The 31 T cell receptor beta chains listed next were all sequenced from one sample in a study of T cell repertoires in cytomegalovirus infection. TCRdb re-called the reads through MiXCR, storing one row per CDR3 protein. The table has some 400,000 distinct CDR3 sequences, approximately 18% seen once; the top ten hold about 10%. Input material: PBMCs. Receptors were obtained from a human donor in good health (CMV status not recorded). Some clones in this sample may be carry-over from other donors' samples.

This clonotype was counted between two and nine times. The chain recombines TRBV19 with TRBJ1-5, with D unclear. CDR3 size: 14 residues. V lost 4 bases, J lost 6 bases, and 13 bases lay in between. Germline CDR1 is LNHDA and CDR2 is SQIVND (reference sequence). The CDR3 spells CASSTPGKAQPQHF. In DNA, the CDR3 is TGTGCCAGTAGTACTCCGGGAAAAGCTCAGCCCCAGCATTTT.

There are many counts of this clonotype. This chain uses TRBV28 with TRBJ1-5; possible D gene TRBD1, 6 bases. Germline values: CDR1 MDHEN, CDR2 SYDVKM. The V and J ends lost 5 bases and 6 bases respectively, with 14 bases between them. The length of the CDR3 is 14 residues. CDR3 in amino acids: CASSEDRGSQPQHF. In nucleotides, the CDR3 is TGTGCCAGCAGTGAGGACAGAGGTAGTCAGCCCCAGCATTTT. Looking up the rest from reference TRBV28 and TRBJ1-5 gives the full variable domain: DVKVTQSSRYLVKRTGEKVFLECVQDMDHENMFWYRQDPGLGLRLIYFSYDVKMKEKGDIPEGYSVSREKKERFSLILESASTNQTSMYLCASSEDRGSQPQHFGDGTRLSIL.

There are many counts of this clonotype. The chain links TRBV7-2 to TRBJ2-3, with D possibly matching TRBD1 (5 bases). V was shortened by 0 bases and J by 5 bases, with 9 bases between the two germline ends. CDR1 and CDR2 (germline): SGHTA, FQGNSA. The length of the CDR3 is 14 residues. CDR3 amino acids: CASSLATDLDTQYF. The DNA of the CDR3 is TGTGCCAGCAGCTTAGCGACAGATCTAGATACGCAGTATTTT.

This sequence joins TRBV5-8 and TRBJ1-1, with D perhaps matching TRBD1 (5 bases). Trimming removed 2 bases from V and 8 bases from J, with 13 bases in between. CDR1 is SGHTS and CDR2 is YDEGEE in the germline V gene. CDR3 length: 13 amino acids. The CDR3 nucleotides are TGTGCCAGCAGCTTTAGTGGGGGGATAGAAGCTTTCTTT. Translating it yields CASSFSGGIEAFF. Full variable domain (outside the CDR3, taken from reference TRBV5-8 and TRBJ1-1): EAGVTQSPTHLIKTRGQQATLRCSPISGHTSVYWYQQALGLGLQFLLWYDEGEERNRGNFPPRFSGRQFPNYSSELNVNALELEDSALYLCASSFSGGIEAFFGQGTRLTVV.

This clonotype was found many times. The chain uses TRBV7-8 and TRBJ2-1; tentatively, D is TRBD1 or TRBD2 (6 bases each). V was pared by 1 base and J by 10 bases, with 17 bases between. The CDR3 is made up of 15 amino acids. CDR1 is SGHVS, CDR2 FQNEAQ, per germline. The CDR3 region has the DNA TGTGCCAGCAGCTTAGAGGGGGGCCTACTCTTGGAGCAGTTCTTC. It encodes CASSLEGGLLLEQFF.

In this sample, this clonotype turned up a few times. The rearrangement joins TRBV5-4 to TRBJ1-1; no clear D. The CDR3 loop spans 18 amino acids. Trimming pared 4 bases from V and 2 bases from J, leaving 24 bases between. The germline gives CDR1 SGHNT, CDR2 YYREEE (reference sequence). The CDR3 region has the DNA TGTGCCAGCAGCCGGAGCTCCATTTACGGACCGCTTAACACTGAAGCTTTCTTT. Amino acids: CASSRSSIYGPLNTEAFF.

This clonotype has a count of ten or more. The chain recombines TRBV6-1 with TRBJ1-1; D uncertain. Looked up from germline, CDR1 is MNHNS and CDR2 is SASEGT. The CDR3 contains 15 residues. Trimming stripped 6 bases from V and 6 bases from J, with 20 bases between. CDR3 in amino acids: CASSLLFITRSEAFF. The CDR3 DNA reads TGTGCCAGCAGCCTGTTGTTTATTACCCGGTCTGAAGCTTTCTTT.

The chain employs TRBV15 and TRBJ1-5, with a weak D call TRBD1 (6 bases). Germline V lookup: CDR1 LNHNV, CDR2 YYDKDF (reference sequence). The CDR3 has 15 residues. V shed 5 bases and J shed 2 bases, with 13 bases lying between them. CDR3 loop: CATSGGGRGNQPQHF. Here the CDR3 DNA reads TGTGCCACCAGCGGGGGGGGGCGGGGCAATCAGCCCCAGCATTTT.

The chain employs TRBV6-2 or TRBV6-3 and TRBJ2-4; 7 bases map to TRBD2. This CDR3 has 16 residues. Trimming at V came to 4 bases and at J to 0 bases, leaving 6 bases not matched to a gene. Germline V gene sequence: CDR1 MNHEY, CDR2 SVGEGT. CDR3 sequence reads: CASSSLARIAKNIQYF. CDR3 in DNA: TGTGCCAGCAGTTCACTAGCGCGGATAGCCAAAAACATTCAGTACTTC.

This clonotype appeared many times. The CDR3 loop is CASRPGDTGELFF. Here the CDR3 DNA reads TGTGCCAGCAGACCCGGGGACACCGGGGAGCTGTTTTTT. J is TRBJ2-2 and V is TRBV12-3 or TRBV12-4; D possibly corresponds to TRBD2 (5 bases). V lost 6 bases, J lost 3 bases, and 8 bases lay in between. The CDR3 length is 13 residues.

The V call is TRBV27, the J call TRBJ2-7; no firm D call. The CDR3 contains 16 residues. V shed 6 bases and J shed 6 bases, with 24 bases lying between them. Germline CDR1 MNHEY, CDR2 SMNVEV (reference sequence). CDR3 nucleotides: TGTGCCAGCAGCCTCTTTTCGCAGATTTCGTTGGGCGAGCAGTACTTC. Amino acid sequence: CASSLFSQISLGEQYF.

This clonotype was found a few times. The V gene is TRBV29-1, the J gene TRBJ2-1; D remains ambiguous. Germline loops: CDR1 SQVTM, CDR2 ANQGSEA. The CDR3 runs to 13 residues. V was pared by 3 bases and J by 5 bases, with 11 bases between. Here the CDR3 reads CSVDLRLNNEQFF. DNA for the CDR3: TGCAGCGTTGACCTCAGGCTAAACAATGAGCAGTTCTTC.

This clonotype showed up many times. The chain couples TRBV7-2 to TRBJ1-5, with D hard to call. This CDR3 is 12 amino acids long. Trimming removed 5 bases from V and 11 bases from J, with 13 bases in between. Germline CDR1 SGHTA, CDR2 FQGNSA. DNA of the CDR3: TGTGCCAGCAGCCTCATGCCCCCGACCCAGCATTTT. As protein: CASSLMPPTQHF.

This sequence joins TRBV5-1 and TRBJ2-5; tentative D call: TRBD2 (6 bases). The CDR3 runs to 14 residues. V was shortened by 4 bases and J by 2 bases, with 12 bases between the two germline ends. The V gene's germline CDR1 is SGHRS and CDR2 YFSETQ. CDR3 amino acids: CASSEAGYQETQYF. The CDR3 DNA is TGCGCCAGCAGCGAAGCGGGTTATCAAGAGACCCAGTACTTC.

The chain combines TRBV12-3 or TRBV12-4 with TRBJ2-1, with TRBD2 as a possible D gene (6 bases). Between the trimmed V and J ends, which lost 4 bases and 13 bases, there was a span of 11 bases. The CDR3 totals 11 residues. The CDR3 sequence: CASSSTSRQFF. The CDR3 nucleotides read TGTGCCAGCAGTTCGACTAGTAGACAGTTCTTC.

CDR3 loop: CSASVQREGQQFF. CDR3 nucleotides: TGCAGTGCTAGTGTTCAGCGGGAGGGCCAGCAGTTCTTC. The rearrangement links TRBV20-1 to TRBJ2-1; TRBD2 agrees at 10 bases. The CDR3 extends over 13 amino acids. Germline loops: CDR1 DFQATT, CDR2 SNEGSKA (reference sequence). The trim removed 3 bases at V and 11 bases at J, leaving 7 bases unmatched.

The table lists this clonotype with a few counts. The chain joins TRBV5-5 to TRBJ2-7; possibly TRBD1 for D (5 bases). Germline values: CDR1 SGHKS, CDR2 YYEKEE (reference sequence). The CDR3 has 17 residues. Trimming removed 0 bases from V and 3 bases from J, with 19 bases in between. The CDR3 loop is CASSLVERRAIDYEQYF. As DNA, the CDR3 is TGTGCCAGCAGCTTGGTTGAACGCAGGGCTATTGACTACGAGCAGTACTTC.

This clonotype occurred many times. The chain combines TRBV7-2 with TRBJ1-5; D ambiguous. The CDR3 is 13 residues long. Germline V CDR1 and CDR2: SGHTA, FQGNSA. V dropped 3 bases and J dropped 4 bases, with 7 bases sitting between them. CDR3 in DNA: TGTGCCAGCAGCTTCGCGGTTAATCAGCCCCAGCATTTT. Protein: CASSFAVNQPQHF.

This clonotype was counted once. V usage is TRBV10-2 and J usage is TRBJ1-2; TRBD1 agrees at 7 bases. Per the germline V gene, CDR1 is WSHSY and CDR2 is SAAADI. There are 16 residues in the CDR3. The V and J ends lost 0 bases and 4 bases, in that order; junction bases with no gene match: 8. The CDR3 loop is CASSESGGRGAYGYTF. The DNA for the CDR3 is TGCGCCAGCAGTGAGTCGGGAGGCAGGGGGGCCTATGGCTACACCTTC.

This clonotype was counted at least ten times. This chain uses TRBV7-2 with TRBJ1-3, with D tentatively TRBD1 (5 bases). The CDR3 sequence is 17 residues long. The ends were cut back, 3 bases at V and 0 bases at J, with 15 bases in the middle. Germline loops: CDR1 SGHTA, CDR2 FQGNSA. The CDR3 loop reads CASSFLGTKSSGNTIYF. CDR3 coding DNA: TGTGCCAGCAGCTTTTTAGGGACCAAAAGCTCTGGAAACACCATATATTTT.

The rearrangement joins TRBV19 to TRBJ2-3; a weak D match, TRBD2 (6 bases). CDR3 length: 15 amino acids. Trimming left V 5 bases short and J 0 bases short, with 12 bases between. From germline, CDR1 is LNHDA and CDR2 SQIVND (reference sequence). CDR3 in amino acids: CASSFREASTDTQYF. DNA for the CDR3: TGTGCCAGTAGTTTCAGGGAGGCTAGCACAGATACGCAGTATTTT.

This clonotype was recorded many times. The CDR3 DNA reads TGTGCCAGCAGCACCGCTAGCGGGGGCTCCTTAGATACGCAGTATTTT. Translation: CASSTASGGSLDTQYF. This chain connects TRBV5-4 to TRBJ2-3; TRBD2 matches 10 bases. The ends lost 4 bases at V and 5 bases at J; junction bases unmatched: 10. The germline V gene encodes CDR1 SGHNT and CDR2 YYREEE (reference sequence). The length of the CDR3 is 16 residues.

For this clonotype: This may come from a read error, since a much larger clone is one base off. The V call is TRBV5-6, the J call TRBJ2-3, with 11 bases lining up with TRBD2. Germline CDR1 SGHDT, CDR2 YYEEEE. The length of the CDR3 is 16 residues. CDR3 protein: CASGLVASGRTDTQYF. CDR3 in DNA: TGTGCCAGCGGCTTGGTCGCTAGCGGGAGGACAGATACGCAGTATTTT. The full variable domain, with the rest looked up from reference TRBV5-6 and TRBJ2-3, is DAGVTQSPTHLIKTRGQQVTLRCSPKSGHDTVSWYQQALGQGPQFIFQYYEEEERQRGNFPDRFSGHQFPNYSSELNVNALLLGDSALYLCASGLVASGRTDTQYFGPGTRLTVL.

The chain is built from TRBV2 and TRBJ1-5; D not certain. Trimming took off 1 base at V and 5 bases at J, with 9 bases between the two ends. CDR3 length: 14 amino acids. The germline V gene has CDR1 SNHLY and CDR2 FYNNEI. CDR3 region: CASSEEGRYQPQHF. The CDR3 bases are TGTGCCAGCAGTGAAGAGGGCAGATATCAGCCCCAGCATTTT. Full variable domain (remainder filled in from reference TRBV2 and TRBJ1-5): EPEVTQTPSHQVTQMGQEVILRCVPISNHLYFYWYRQILGQKVEFLVSFYNNEISEKSEIFDDQFSVERPDGSNFTLKIRSTKLEDSAMYFCASSEEGRYQPQHFGDGTRLSIL.

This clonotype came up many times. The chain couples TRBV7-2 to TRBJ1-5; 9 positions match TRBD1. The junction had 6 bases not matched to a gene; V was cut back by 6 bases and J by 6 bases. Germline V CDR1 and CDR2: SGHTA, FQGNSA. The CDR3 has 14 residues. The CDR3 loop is CASSRDRGGQPQHF. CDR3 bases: TGTGCCAGCAGTCGCGACAGGGGGGGTCAGCCCCAGCATTTT.

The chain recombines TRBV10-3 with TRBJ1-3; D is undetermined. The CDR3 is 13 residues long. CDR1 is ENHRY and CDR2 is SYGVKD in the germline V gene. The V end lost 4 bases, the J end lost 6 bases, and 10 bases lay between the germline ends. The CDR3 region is CAISASKENTIYF. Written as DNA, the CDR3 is TGTGCCATCAGTGCATCTAAGGAAAACACCATATATTTT.

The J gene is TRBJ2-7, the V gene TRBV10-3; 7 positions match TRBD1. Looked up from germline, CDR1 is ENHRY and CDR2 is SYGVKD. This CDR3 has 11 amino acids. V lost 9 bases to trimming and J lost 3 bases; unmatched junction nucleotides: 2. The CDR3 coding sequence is TGTGCCATAAGACAGGGCTACGAGCAGTACTTC. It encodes CAIRQGYEQYF.

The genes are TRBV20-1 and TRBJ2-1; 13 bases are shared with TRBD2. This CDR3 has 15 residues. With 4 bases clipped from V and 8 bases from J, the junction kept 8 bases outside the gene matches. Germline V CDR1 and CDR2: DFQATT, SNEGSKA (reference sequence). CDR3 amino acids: CSATTGTSGIDEQFF. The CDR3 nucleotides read TGCAGTGCTACTACCGGGACTAGCGGGATTGATGAGCAGTTCTTC.

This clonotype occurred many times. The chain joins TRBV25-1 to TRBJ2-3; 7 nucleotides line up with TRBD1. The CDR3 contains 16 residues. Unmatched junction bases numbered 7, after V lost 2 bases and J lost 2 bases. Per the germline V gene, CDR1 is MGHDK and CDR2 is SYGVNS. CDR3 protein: CASSELRQGFTDTQYF. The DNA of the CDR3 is TGTGCCAGCAGTGAACTGAGACAGGGTTTCACAGATACGCAGTATTTT.

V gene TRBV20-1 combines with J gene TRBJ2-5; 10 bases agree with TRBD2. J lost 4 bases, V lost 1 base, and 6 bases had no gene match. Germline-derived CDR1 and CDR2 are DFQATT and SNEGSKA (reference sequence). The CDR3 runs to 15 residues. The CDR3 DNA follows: TGCAGTGCTAGAGCGGGAGCGGGAGGGCGAGAGACCCAGTACTTC. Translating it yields CSARAGAGGRETQYF.

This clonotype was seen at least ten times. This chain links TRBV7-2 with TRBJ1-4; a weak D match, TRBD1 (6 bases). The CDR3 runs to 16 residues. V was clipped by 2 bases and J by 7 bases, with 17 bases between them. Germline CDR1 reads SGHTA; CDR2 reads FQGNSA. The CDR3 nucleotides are TGTGCCAGCAGCTTAAACAGGGCGGACGGAGGTGAAAAACTGTTTTTT. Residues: CASSLNRADGGEKLFF.